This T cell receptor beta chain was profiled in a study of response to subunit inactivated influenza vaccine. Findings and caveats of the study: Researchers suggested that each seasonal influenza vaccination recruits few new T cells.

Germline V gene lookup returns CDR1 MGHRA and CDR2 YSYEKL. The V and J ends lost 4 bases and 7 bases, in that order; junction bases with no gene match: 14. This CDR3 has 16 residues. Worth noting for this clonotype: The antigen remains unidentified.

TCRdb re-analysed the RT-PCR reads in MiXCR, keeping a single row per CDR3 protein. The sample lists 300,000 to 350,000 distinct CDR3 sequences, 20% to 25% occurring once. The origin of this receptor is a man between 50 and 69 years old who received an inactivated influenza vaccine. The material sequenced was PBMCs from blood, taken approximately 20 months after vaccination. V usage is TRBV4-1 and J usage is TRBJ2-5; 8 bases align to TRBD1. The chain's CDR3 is CASSPRSRGQTGTQYF. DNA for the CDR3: TGCGCCAGCAGCCCCCGCTCCAGGGGGCAAACTGGGACCCAGTACTTC.